This T cell receptor beta chain was sequenced in a study of CD8 T cells in ankylosing spondylitis. Study-level points and caveats: Some of these motif variants have turned up before, in reports on reactive arthritis synovial fluid and blood. What appeared characteristic of ankylosing spondylitis blood was a TCR beta motif of eight highly homologous variants. Enrichment of disease-linked clones was reportedly significant in matched ankylosing spondylitis synovial fluid.

The authors made TCR beta libraries by quantitative 5'-RACE with molecular barcodes. TCRdb re-called the 5' RACE reads through MiXCR, storing one row per CDR3 protein. The sample yields 450,000 to 550,000 distinct CDR3 sequences, about 5.2% seen once. In this sample, this clonotype turned up many times. Its antigen is currently unknown. Germline V CDR1 and CDR2: MGHRA, YSYEKL. The V end lost 1 base, the J end lost 8 bases, and 14 bases lay between the germline ends. The CDR3 is 14 residues long. The V gene is TRBV4-1, the J gene TRBJ1-2; D gene uncertain. The receptor was isolated from a male donor with ankylosing spondylitis. Specimen: blood, either unsorted or a sorted T cell fraction (not recorded which). CDR3 residues: CASSQGRIAGGYTF. The CDR3 DNA follows: TGCGCCAGCAGCCAAGGGAGGATTGCTGGGGGCTACACCTTC.